Below, 23 T cell receptor beta chains from the same sample are listed, as sequenced in a study of T cells in Graves' hyperthyroidism and ophthalmopathy. Amplification targeted TCR beta CDR3 regions from RNA transcripts. First-round RT-PCR targeting the TCR CDR3 was performed with the HTBI primer set. TCRdb analysed the multiplex PCR reads with MiXCR anew, one entry per CDR3 protein. The repertoire holds some 300,000 distinct CDR3 sequences, with approximately 12% as singletons. Sequences were obtained from blood. These receptors were obtained from a young woman with Graves' hyperthyroidism that later progressed to Graves' ophthalmopathy.

This clonotype was seen only a few times. J is TRBJ2-1 and V is TRBV19, with TRBD2 matching over 9 bases. Germline loops: CDR1 LNHDA, CDR2 SQIVND (reference sequence). This CDR3 has 15 residues. The V gene end was trimmed by 6 bases and the J gene end by 7 bases; junction bases not matched to a gene: 10. CDR3 nucleotides: TGTGCCAGTAGGAAACCGGGACTAGCTTTAAATGAGCAGTTCTTC. Protein sequence: CASRKPGLALNEQFF.

The V gene is TRBV7-2, the J gene TRBJ2-7; D might be TRBD1 (5 bases). This CDR3 contains 15 residues. The V gene lost 3 bases and the J gene lost 7 bases, with 19 bases spanning the gap. Germline CDR1 reads SGHTA; CDR2 reads FQGNSA. The CDR3 coding sequence is TGTGCCAGCAGCTTGGGCAGGGCAGTGGTGGAGGAGCAGTACTTC. Encoded protein: CASSLGRAVVEEQYF.

This clonotype came up many times. The chain carries TRBV3-1 and TRBJ1-1, with D hard to call. The V end lost 1 base, the J end lost 1 base, and 10 bases lay between the germline ends. Per the germline V gene, CDR1 is LGHDT and CDR2 is YNNKEL (reference sequence). The CDR3 loop spans 15 amino acids. The CDR3 region is CASSQVPVPNTEAFF. CDR3 DNA sequence: TGTGCCAGCAGCCAAGTGCCGGTTCCGAACACTGAAGCTTTCTTT.

This clonotype appeared a few times. The chain uses TRBV19 and TRBJ2-2; 13 bases are a match to TRBD2. This CDR3 contains 14 residues. J was trimmed by 5 bases and V by 9 bases; bases with no gene match: 3. CDR1 is LNHDA, CDR2 SQIVND, per germline (reference sequence). CDR3 DNA: TGTGCCAGCGGACTAGCGGGAGTTACCGGGGAGCTGTTTTTT. Protein product: CASGLAGVTGELFF. The entire variable domain, with the rest obtained from reference TRBV19 and TRBJ2-2, is as follows: DGGITQSPKYLFRKEGQNVTLSCEQNLNHDAMYWYRQDPGQGLRLIYYSQIVNDFQKGDIAEGYSVSREKKESFPLTVTSAQKNPTAFYLCASGLAGVTGELFFGEGSRLTVL.

This clonotype was recorded at least ten times. The rearrangement joins TRBV30 to TRBJ2-3, with D possibly matching TRBD2 (6 bases). This CDR3 contains 14 residues. Germline assignment: CDR1 GTSNPN and CDR2 SVGIG (reference sequence). V was cut by 4 bases and J by 3 bases, with 14 bases left in between. The CDR3 DNA reads as TGTGCCTGGAAGACTAGTATACTTACAGATACGCAGTATTTT. Translating gives CAWKTSILTDTQYF.

This clonotype was seen many times. The CDR3 region has the DNA TGTGCCAGCAGTTTAGGCGGGATTAAGAATGAGCAGTTCTTC. Amino acid sequence: CASSLGGIKNEQFF. The chain uses TRBV28 and TRBJ2-1; a possible D gene is TRBD2 (6 bases). Germline assignment: CDR1 MDHEN and CDR2 SYDVKM. This CDR3 has 14 residues. V dropped 2 bases and J dropped 7 bases, with 12 bases sitting between them.

The chain combines TRBV2 with TRBJ2-3, with 10 bases that match TRBD2. Germline V gives CDR1 SNHLY, CDR2 FYNNEI. The V and J ends lost 10 bases and 2 bases, in that order; junction bases with no gene match: 6. The CDR3 runs to 14 residues. The CDR3 loop is CAISSGRDTDTQYF. CDR3 DNA sequence: TGTGCCATCTCTAGCGGGAGAGACACAGATACGCAGTATTTT.

This clonotype appeared many times. The gene calls are TRBV20-1 and TRBJ2-5; D gene ambiguous. CDR3 size: 11 residues. The V end lost 5 bases, the J end lost 3 bases, and 7 bases lay between the germline ends. Germline loops: CDR1 DFQATT, CDR2 SNEGSKA (reference sequence). This CDR3 reads CSALPEETQYF. In DNA form, the CDR3 reads TGCAGTGCTCTCCCGGAAGAGACCCAGTACTTC.

This clonotype was detected ten times or more. The chain carries TRBV3-1 and TRBJ2-1, with D unclear. CDR3 size: 15 residues. The germline CDR1 and CDR2 sequences are LGHDT and YNNKEL (reference sequence). The V gene lost 4 bases and the J gene lost 1 base, with 11 bases spanning the gap. CDR3 bases: TGTGCCAGCAGCCGCCCGGAGCTTTCCTACAATGAGCAGTTCTTC. Protein: CASSRPELSYNEQFF.

This clonotype was seen a few times. Given a much more abundant clone one base away, this may be a read error. The rearrangement joins TRBV7-2 to TRBJ2-4; 12 positions agree with TRBD2. The germline V gene encodes CDR1 SGHTA and CDR2 FQGNSA. The CDR3 totals 18 residues. The junction had 15 bases not matched to a gene; V was cut back by 6 bases and J by 6 bases. CDR3 nucleotide sequence: TGTGCCAGCAGATCGACTAGCGGGAGCCAACCGTGGGGAAACATTCAGTACTTC. Protein: CASRSTSGSQPWGNIQYF.

Ten or more counts support this clonotype. V is TRBV7-9 and J is TRBJ2-7; TRBD1 matches 12 bases. V trimming: 2 bases; J trimming: 5 bases; junction bases outside the gene matches: 4. Germline V gives CDR1 SEHNR, CDR2 FQNEAQ (reference sequence). The CDR3 has 15 residues. In DNA form, the CDR3 reads TGTGCCAGCAGCTTAATGGGACAGGGGGCCCACGAGCAGTACTTC. It specifies CASSLMGQGAHEQYF. Based on the CDR3 plus reference TRBV7-9 and TRBJ2-7, the full variable domain is DTGVSQNPRHKITKRGQNVTFRCDPISEHNRLYWYRQTLGQGPEFLTYFQNEAQLEKSRLLSDRFSAERPKGSFSTLEIQRTEQGDSAMYLCASSLMGQGAHEQYFGPGTRLTVT.

The chain joins TRBV19 to TRBJ2-1; the match to TRBD2 covers 13 bases. From germline, CDR1 is LNHDA and CDR2 SQIVND (reference sequence). This CDR3 is built from 16 residues. After removal of 3 bases from V and 4 bases from J, the junction contained 3 bases not matched to a gene. This chain's CDR3 is CASSIWTSGSYNEQFF. CDR3 nucleotide sequence: TGTGCCAGTAGTATTTGGACTAGCGGGAGTTACAATGAGCAGTTCTTC.

This clonotype was counted many times. V usage is TRBV20-1 and J usage is TRBJ2-3, with 13 bases matching TRBD2. Germline V gene sequence: CDR1 DFQATT, CDR2 SNEGSKA (reference sequence). Trimming at V came to 6 bases and at J to 3 bases, leaving 6 bases not matched to a gene. This CDR3 has 15 residues. CDR3 sequence: CSAKGLAGFTDTQYF. The CDR3 DNA sequence: TGCAGTGCAAAGGGACTAGCGGGATTTACAGATACGCAGTATTTT.

This clonotype was observed at least ten times. CDR3 amino acids: CASSSDGLADYNEQFF. As DNA, the CDR3 is TGTGCCAGCAGCTCAGACGGACTAGCGGACTACAATGAGCAGTTCTTC. This chain joins TRBV28 and TRBJ2-1; 10 nucleotides agree with TRBD2. The CDR3 covers 16 residues. The germline V gene encodes CDR1 MDHEN and CDR2 SYDVKM. With V trimmed by 6 bases and J by 3 bases, 8 bases remained unmatched.

This clonotype was seen at least ten times. This chain connects TRBV4-3 to TRBJ2-1, with 10 bases matching TRBD1. Germline CDR1 is LGHNA and CDR2 is YSLEER. With 2 bases clipped from V and 6 bases from J, the junction kept 4 bases outside the gene matches. The CDR3 length is 15 residues. The CDR3 DNA reads as TGCGCCAGCAGCCAACAGGACAGGGGGACCAATGAGCAGTTCTTC. As protein: CASSQQDRGTNEQFF.

This clonotype was recorded many times. The gene calls are TRBV12-3 or TRBV12-4 and TRBJ1-3; TRBD1 matches at 8 bases. The CDR3 length is 15 residues. The V gene end was trimmed by 7 bases and the J gene end by 1 base; junction bases not matched to a gene: 6. The CDR3 reads CASTLQGASGNTIYF. CDR3 DNA sequence: TGTGCCAGCACCCTCCAGGGGGCATCTGGAAACACCATATATTTT.

This chain connects TRBV19 to TRBJ2-1; 10 positions agree with TRBD1. The J segment lost 6 bases and the V segment lost 7 bases, leaving 9 bases of the junction unmatched. The CDR3 totals 15 residues. The V gene's germline CDR1 is LNHDA and CDR2 SQIVND (reference sequence). CDR3 region: CASTVGGQGLNEQFF. The CDR3 region has the DNA TGTGCCAGTACCGTAGGGGGACAGGGGCTCAATGAGCAGTTCTTC.

This clonotype was seen repeatedly, ten times or more. The chain is built from TRBV6-1 and TRBJ1-2, with D tentatively TRBD1 (5 bases). The CDR3 length is 15 residues. The germline CDR1 and CDR2 sequences are MNHNS and SASEGT. The V and J ends lost 4 bases and 6 bases respectively, with 18 bases between them. The DNA of the CDR3 is TGTGCCAGCAGTGTTACGGGACCCACCGGGGATGGCTACACCTTC. Translated, it gives CASSVTGPTGDGYTF.

The CDR3: CASSQNLRRASSTDTQYF. The DNA of the CDR3 is TGTGCCAGCAGCCAGAACCTCAGGCGGGCGTCTAGCACAGATACGCAGTATTTT. The V and J genes are TRBV3-2 and TRBJ2-3; the table's TRBD1 call for D was not verified on the DNA. TRBV3-2 is reported as a pseudogene. The CDR3 totals 18 residues.

This clonotype was counted at least ten times. The V gene is TRBV3-1, the J gene TRBJ2-7; 9 positions match TRBD1. The J segment lost 5 bases and the V segment lost 4 bases, leaving 6 bases of the junction unmatched. CDR1 LGHDT and CDR2 YNNKEL come from the germline V gene (reference sequence). The CDR3 runs to 14 residues. The CDR3 loop is CASSPDRGSNEQYF. The CDR3 DNA sequence: TGTGCCAGCAGCCCCGACAGGGGGTCCAACGAGCAGTACTTC.

The table lists this clonotype with a few counts. The chain combines TRBV6-2 or TRBV6-3 with TRBJ2-1; 9 positions agree with TRBD2. The CDR3 totals 12 residues. CDR1 and CDR2 from the germline V gene are MNHEY and SVGEGT. J was trimmed by 10 bases and V by 5 bases; bases with no gene match: 3. DNA for the CDR3: TGTGCCAGCAGTACCCTAGCGGGGGAGCAGTTCTTC. It codes for CASSTLAGEQFF.

The chain combines TRBV7-8 with TRBJ2-1; D is undetermined. This CDR3 has 16 amino acids. V was cut by 5 bases and J by 0 bases, with 14 bases left in between. Germline CDR1 reads SGHVS; CDR2 reads FQNEAQ. The CDR3 DNA reads TGTGCCAGCAGCCGAGGTTTATTATACTCCTACAATGAGCAGTTCTTC. Residues: CASSRGLLYSYNEQFF.

This clonotype was seen a handful of times. V and J are TRBV29-1 and TRBJ2-2; TRBD1 matches at 7 bases. Trimming removed 7 bases from V and 4 bases from J; junction bases left unmatched: 6. This CDR3 is built from 13 residues. In germline, CDR1 is SQVTM, CDR2 ANQGSEA. The CDR3 DNA reads TGCAGCGCTTACAGGGGAAGCACCGGGGAGCTGTTTTTT. This gives the protein CSAYRGSTGELFF.